The text below deals with one T cell receptor beta chain. No antigen is known for it. The V end lost 0 bases, the J end lost 5 bases, and 8 bases lay between the germline ends. The CDR3 extends over 14 amino acids. Germline assignment: CDR1 SGDLS and CDR2 YYNGEE. From genomic DNA, two-round multiplex PCR was used to amplify TCR beta CDR3. The use of primers specific to each TRBV and TRBJ gene characterized first-round PCR. MiXCR, applied by TCRdb to the multiplex PCR reads, yields one record per CDR3 protein. The repertoire holds some 60,000 distinct CDR3 sequences, with around 27% as singletons. The sample is drawn from a study of prognosis after radiotherapy for stage I lung cancer. Overall study context: Every lung cancer patient of the non-small cell type was deemed medically inoperable. The study recorded distant metastases in a few patients (median around 7 months) after radiotherapy and no significant progression in 15.

The study, taken as a whole, reports: As reported, TRBV and TRBJ gene usage differed between patients who had metastases and those who did not.

This specimen consisted of PBMCs, obtained before or after stereotactic body radiation therapy (not recorded which). The receptor's source is a donor aged 50 or older with non-small cell lung cancer. V and J are TRBV9 and TRBJ2-2; D gene uncertain. The CDR3 loop is CASSVVNGTGELFF. In DNA, the CDR3 is TGTGCCAGCAGCGTAGTCAACGGGACCGGGGAGCTGTTTTTT.